This is a list of T cell receptor beta chains from one sample in a study of spatial heterogeneity in lung cancer. TCRdb re-called the 5' RACE reads through MiXCR, storing one row per CDR3 protein. The sample carries over 5,500 distinct CDR3 sequences, 9.1% recorded once. The source material was lung tumor tissue, sampled at surgery. Every receptor here comes from a female donor with early-stage non-small cell lung cancer. Both conserved end residues are part of each CDR3. Each record gives: clone size, V gene, D gene, J gene, CDR3 protein, CDR3 DNA. A D gene is named only where the DNA matches it firmly. Clone size, where shown, is once, few, many, or a class for clones that have expanded.

many,TRBV28,-,TRBJ2-3,CASNSRRLDRISTDTQYF,TGTGCCAGCAATTCTCGGCGCCTAGACAGGATAAGCACAGATACGCAGTATTTT
-,TRBV7-9,TRBD1,TRBJ1-3,CASNSDRGGYTIYF,TGTGCCAGCAACTCAGACAGGGGGGGCTACACCATATATTTT
few,TRBV10-3,TRBD2,TRBJ2-5,CAISDSGGREETQYF,TGTGCCATCAGTGATAGCGGGGGAAGGGAAGAGACCCAGTACTTC
once,TRBV7-3,-,TRBJ2-7,CASSLRPASYEQYF,TGTGCCAGCAGCTTAAGGCCAGCTTCCTACGAGCAGTACTTC
large,TRBV29-1,-,TRBJ2-7,CSVRESYEQYF,TGCAGCGTACGTGAGTCCTACGAGCAGTACTTC
-,TRBV2,-,TRBJ1-6,CASSEGYLSVGPLHF,TGTGCCAGCAGTGAAGGATATCTCTCCGTCGGGCCCCTCCACTTT
many,TRBV7-9,-,TRBJ2-7,CASSLTGRVSYEQYF,TGTGCCAGCAGCTTAACGGGCAGGGTCTCCTACGAGCAGTACTTC
medium-sized,TRBV11-2,-,TRBJ2-5,CASSLRPYTEETQYF,TGTGCCAGCAGCCTCCGACCGTACACTGAAGAGACCCAGTACTTC
medium-sized,TRBV10-2,TRBD1,TRBJ2-3,CASTRDSVDTQYF,TGCGCCAGCACCAGGGACAGCGTAGATACGCAGTATTTT
medium-sized,TRBV6-5,TRBD2,TRBJ2-6,CASSGASGVDSGANVLTF,TGTGCCAGCTCTGGGGCTAGCGGGGTCGACTCTGGGGCCAACGTCCTGACTTTC
-,TRBV20-1,-,TRBJ2-5,CSAGARGEETQYF,TGCAGTGCAGGGGCCCGGGGTGAGGAGACCCAGTACTTC
large,TRBV20-1,-,TRBJ2-7,CSASPKVEQYF,TGCAGTGCTAGCCCGAAGGTTGAGCAGTACTTC
many,TRBV12-3/TRBV12-4,-,TRBJ1-1,CASGERPEAFF,TGTGCCAGCGGGGAGCGGCCTGAAGCTTTCTTT
medium-sized,TRBV5-1,-,TRBJ1-3,CASRVFSGNTIYF,TGCGCCAGCAGAGTTTTCTCTGGAAACACCATATATTTT
many,TRBV4-1,-,TRBJ1-6,CASSQDESRPVHF,TGCGCCAGCAGCCAAGATGAGAGCCGACCCGTCCACTTT
many,TRBV5-1,TRBD2,TRBJ2-7,CASRPGGPYEQYF,TGCGCCAGCCGGCCGGGGGGGCCCTACGAGCAGTACTTC
many,TRBV19,-,TRBJ2-1,CASSISYNEQFF,TGTGCCAGTAGTATTTCATACAATGAGCAGTTCTTC
many,TRBV6-2/TRBV6-3,TRBD1,TRBJ2-1,CASSRDSYDNEQFF,TGTGCCAGCAGTCGGGACAGCTACGACAATGAGCAGTTCTTC
many,TRBV7-2,TRBD2,TRBJ2-3,CASSLGGTSGGDTQYF,TGTGCCAGCAGCTTAGGAGGGACTAGCGGGGGAGATACGCAGTATTTT
-,TRBV2,-,TRBJ1-1,CASSENWGMEAFF,TGTGCCAGCAGTGAAAACTGGGGAATGGAAGCTTTCTTT
many,TRBV5-1,TRBD2,TRBJ2-5,CASSPSETSVQTETQYF,TGCGCCAGCAGCCCATCCGAGACTAGCGTACAGACAGAGACCCAGTACTTC
medium-sized,TRBV5-4,-,TRBJ2-2,CASSLVGREELFF,TGTGCCAGCAGCTTGGTAGGCAGGGAGGAGCTGTTTTTT
-,TRBV4-1,-,TRBJ2-3,CASSHGPDTDTQYF,TGCGCCAGCAGCCATGGGCCAGATACAGATACGCAGTATTTT
many,TRBV30,-,TRBJ2-3,CAWNGLGQRGADTQYF,TGTGCCTGGAATGGTTTGGGCCAAAGGGGGGCAGATACGCAGTATTTT
-,TRBV30,-,TRBJ2-5,CAWRRRSQETQYF,TGTGCCTGGAGGCGCAGGTCCCAAGAGACCCAGTACTTC